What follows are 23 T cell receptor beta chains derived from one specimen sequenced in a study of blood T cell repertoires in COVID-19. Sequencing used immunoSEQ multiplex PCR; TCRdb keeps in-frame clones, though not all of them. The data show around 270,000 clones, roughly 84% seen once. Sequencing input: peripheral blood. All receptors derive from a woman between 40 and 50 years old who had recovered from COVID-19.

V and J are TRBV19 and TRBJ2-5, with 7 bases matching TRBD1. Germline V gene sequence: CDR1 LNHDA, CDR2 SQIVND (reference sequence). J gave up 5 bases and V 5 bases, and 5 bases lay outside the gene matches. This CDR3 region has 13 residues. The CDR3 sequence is CASSPGTVETQYF. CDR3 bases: TGTGCCAGTAGTCCCGGGACAGTTGAGACCCAGTACTTC. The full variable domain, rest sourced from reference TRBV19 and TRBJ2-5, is DGGITQSPKYLFRKEGQNVTLSCEQNLNHDAMYWYRQDPGQGLRLIYYSQIVNDFQKGDIAEGYSVSREKKESFPLTVTSAQKNPTAFYLCASSPGTVETQYFGPGTRLLVL.

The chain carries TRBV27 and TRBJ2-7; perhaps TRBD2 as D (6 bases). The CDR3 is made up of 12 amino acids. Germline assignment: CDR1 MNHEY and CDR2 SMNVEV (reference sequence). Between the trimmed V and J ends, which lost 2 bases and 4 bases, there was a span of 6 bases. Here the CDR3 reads CASSLRGYEQYF. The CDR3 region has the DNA TGTGCCAGCAGTTTACGGGGGTACGAGCAGTACTTC.

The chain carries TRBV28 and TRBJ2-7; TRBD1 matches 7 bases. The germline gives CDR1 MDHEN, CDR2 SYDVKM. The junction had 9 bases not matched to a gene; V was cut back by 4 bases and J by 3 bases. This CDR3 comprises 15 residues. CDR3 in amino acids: CASSSVGTAIYEQYF. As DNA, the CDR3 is TGTGCCAGCAGTTCAGTAGGGACAGCGATCTACGAGCAGTACTTC. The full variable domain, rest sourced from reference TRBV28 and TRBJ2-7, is DVKVTQSSRYLVKRTGEKVFLECVQDMDHENMFWYRQDPGLGLRLIYFSYDVKMKEKGDIPEGYSVSREKKERFSLILESASTNQTSMYLCASSSVGTAIYEQYFGPGTRLTVT.

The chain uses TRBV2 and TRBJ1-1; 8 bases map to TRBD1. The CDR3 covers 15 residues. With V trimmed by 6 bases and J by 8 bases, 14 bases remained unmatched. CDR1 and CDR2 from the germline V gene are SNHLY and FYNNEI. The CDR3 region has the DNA TGTGCCAGCAGACTTAGTCCGGGACAGGAGCACGAAGCTTTCTTT. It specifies CASRLSPGQEHEAFF.

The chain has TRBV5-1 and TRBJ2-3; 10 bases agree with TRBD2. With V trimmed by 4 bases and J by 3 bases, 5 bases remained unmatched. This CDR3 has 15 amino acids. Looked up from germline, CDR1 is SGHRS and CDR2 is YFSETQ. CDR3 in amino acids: CASSRSGGVTDTQYF. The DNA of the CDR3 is TGCGCCAGCAGCCGAAGCGGGGGGGTAACAGATACGCAGTATTTT.

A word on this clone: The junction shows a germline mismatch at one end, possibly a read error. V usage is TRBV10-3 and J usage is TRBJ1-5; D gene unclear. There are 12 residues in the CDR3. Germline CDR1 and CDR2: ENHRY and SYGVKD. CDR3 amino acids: CAISESGQTPSF. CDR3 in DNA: TGTGCCATCAGTGAGTCGGGTCAGACACCTTCATTT.

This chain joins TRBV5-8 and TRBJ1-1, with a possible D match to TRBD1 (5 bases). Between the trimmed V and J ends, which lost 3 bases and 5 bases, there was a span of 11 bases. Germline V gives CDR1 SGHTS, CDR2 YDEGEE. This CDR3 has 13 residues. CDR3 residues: CASSSGTWTEAFF. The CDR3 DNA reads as TGTGCCAGCAGCTCCGGGACTTGGACTGAAGCTTTCTTT.

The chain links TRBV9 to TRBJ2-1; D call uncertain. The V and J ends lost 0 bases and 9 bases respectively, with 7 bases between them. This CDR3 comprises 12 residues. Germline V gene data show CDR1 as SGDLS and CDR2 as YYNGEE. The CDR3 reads CASSVGATEQFF. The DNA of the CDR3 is TGTGCCAGCAGCGTAGGGGCGACTGAGCAGTTCTTC.

As DNA, the CDR3 is TGCGCCAGCAGCTTCGCCGGGACTAGCGGGTATGGAGATACGCAGTATTTT. Translating gives CASSFAGTSGYGDTQYF. V is TRBV5-1 and J is TRBJ2-3; 12 positions match TRBD2. V lost 2 bases to trimming and J lost 5 bases; unmatched junction nucleotides: 9. This CDR3 spans 17 amino acids. The germline gives CDR1 SGHRS, CDR2 YFSETQ.

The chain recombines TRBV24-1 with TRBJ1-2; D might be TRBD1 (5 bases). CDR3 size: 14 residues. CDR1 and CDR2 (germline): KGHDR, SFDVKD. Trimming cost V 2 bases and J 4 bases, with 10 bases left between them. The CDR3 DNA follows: TGTGCCACCAGTGATTCCCAGGGAGGCTATGGCTACACCTTC. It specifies CATSDSQGGYGYTF.

In DNA, the CDR3 is TGCGCCAGCAGCCTTAGGAGTCAGAGAAACCCCAATGAAAAACTGTTTTTT. Translating it yields CASSLRSQRNPNEKLFF. The rearrangement joins TRBV4-1 to TRBJ1-4, with no clear D. CDR3 length equals 17 residues. The V and J ends lost 4 bases and 5 bases respectively, with 20 bases between them. Germline CDR1 is MGHRA and CDR2 is YSYEKL.

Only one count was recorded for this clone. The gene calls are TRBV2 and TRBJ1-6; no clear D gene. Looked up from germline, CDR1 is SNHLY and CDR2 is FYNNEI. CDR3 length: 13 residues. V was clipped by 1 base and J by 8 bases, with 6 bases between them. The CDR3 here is CASSEGGYSPLHF. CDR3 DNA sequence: TGTGCCAGCAGTGAAGGCGGTTATTCACCCCTCCACTTT.

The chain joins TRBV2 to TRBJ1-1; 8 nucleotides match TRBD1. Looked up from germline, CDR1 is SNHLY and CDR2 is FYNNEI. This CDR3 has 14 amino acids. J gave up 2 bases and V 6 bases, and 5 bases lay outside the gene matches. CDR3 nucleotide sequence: TGTGCCAGCAGCACGCAGGGGGCCAACACTGAAGCTTTCTTT. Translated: CASSTQGANTEAFF.

As DNA, the CDR3 is TGTGCCAGCAGAGCCGGGACAGGTAACTCTGGAAACACCATATATTTT. It is translated as CASRAGTGNSGNTIYF. The chain joins TRBV2 to TRBJ1-3, with 8 nucleotides matching TRBD1. The CDR3 spans 16 residues. Per germline, CDR1 SNHLY and CDR2 FYNNEI. V lost 6 bases, J lost 0 bases, and 7 bases stayed unmatched.

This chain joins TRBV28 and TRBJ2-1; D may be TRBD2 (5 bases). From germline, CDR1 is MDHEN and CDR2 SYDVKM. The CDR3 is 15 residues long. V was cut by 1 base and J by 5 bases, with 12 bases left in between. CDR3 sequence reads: CASSLYRGANNEQFF. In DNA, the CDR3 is TGTGCCAGCAGTTTATATCGGGGAGCGAACAATGAGCAGTTCTTC.

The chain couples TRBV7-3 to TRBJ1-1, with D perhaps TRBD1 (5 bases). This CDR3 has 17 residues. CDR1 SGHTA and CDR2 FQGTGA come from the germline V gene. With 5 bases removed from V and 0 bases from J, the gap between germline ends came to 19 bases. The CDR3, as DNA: TGTGCCAGCAGCCCCTCCCCGATCGACAGCCTGAACACTGAAGCTTTCTTT. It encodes CASSPSPIDSLNTEAFF. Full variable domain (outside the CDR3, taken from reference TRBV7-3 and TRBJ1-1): GAGVSQTPSNKVTEKGKYVELRCDPISGHTALYWYRQSLGQGPEFLIYFQGTGAADDSGLPNDRFFAVRPEGSVSTLKIQRTERGDSAVYLCASSPSPIDSLNTEAFFGQGTRLTVV.

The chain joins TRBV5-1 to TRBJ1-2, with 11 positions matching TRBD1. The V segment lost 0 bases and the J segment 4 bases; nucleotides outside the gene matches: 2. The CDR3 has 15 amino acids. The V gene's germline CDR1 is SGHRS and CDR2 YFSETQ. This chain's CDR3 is CASSLAGTGGYGYTF. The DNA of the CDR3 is TGCGCCAGCAGCTTGGCCGGGACAGGGGGCTATGGCTACACCTTC.

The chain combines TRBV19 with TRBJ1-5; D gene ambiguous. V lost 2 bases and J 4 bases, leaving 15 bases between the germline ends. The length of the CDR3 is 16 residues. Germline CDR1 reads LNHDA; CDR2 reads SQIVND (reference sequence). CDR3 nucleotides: TGTGCCAGTAGTATACATCTTGGCACAGATAATCAGCCCCAGCATTTT. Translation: CASSIHLGTDNQPQHF.

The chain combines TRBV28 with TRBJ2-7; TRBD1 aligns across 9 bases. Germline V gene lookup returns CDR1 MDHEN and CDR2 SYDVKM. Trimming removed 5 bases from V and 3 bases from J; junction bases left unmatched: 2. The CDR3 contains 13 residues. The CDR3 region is CASSQGQGYEQYF. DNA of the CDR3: TGTGCCAGCAGTCAGGGACAGGGCTACGAGCAGTACTTC. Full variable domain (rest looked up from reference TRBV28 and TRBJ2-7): DVKVTQSSRYLVKRTGEKVFLECVQDMDHENMFWYRQDPGLGLRLIYFSYDVKMKEKGDIPEGYSVSREKKERFSLILESASTNQTSMYLCASSQGQGYEQYFGPGTRLTVT.

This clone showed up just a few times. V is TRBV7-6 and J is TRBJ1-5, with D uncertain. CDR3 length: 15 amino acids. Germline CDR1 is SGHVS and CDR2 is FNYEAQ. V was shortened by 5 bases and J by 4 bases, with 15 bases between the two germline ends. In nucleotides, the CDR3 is TGTGCCAGCAGCCTCGAGATCGGGATAAATCAGCCCCAGCATTTT. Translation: CASSLEIGINQPQHF.

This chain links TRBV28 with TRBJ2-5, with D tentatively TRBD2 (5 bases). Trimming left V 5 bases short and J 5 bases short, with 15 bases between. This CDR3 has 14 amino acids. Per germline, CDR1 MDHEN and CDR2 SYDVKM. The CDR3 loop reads CASSPRLPMETQYF. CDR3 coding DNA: TGTGCCAGCAGTCCCAGACTACCTATGGAGACCCAGTACTTC. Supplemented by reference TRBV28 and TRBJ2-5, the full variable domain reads DVKVTQSSRYLVKRTGEKVFLECVQDMDHENMFWYRQDPGLGLRLIYFSYDVKMKEKGDIPEGYSVSREKKERFSLILESASTNQTSMYLCASSPRLPMETQYFGPGTRLLVL.

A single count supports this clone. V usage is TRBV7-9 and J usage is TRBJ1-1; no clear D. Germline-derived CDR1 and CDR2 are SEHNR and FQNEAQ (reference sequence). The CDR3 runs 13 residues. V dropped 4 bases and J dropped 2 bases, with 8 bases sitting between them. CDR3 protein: CASSSEGNTEAFF. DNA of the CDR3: TGTGCCAGCAGCTCCGAGGGTAACACTGAAGCTTTCTTT.

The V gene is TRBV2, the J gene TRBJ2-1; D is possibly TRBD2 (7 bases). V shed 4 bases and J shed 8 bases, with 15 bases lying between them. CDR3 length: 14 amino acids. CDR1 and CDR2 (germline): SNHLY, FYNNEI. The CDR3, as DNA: TGTGCCAGCAGTGGGGGGGGGCCGGAGGATGAGCAGTTCTTC. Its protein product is CASSGGGPEDEQFF.